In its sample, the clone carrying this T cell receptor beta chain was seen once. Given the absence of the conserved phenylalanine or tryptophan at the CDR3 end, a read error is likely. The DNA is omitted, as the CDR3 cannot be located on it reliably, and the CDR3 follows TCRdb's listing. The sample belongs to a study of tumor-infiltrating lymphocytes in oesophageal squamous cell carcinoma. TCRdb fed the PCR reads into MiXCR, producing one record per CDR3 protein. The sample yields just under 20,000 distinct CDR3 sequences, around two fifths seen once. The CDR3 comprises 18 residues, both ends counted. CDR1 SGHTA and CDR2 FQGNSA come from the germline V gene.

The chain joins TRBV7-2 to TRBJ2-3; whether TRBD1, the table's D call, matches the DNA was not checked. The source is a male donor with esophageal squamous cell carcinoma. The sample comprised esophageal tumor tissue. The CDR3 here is CASSRDRGAYNSPLHFGN.